This T cell receptor (beta chain) derives from a study of cytomegalovirus exposure and HLA in healthy donors. Study conclusions and caveats: V- and J-gene trimming in TCR beta was tied to a missense DCLRE1C variant by an analysis performed later. In a later analysis, at a false discovery rate of 0.05, some 15,000 TCR beta sequences were associated with HLA alleles. Judged likely to be a sequencing artifact was a cluster of highly shared sequence variants.

The primer mix had 60 Vbeta and 13 Jbeta primers. Only in-frame clones appear in the TCRdb table, and some are missing; sequencing was by immunoSEQ multiplex PCR. The sample totals some 39,000 clones. Note on this clone: Its cognate antigen is unknown.

CDR1 and CDR2 from the germline V gene are LGHNA and YNFKEQ. CDR3 length: 13 residues. The V end lost 4 bases, the J end lost 4 bases, and 8 bases lay between the germline ends. The sequence derives from a man aged 25-45 years in good health and CMV-seronegative. V and J are TRBV4-2 and TRBJ2-1; D is unresolved. Sequenced sample: PBMCs. CDR3 coding DNA: TGTGCCAGCAGCCCGACTCTTTACAATGAGCAGTTCTTC. It codes for CASSPTLYNEQFF.